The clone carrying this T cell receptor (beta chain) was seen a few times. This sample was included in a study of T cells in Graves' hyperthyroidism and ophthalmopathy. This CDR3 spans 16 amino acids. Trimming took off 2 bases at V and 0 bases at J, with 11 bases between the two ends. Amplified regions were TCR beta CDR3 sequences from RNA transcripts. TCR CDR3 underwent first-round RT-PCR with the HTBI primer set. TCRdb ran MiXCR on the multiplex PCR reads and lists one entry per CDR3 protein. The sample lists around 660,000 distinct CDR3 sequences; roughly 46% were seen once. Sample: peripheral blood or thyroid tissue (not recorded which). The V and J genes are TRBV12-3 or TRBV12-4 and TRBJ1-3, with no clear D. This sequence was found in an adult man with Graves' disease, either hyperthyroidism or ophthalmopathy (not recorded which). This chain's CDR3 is CASSLSSGFSGNTIYF. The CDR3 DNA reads TGTGCCAGCAGTTTATCGTCGGGGTTCTCTGGAAACACCATATATTTT.